This note documents a single T cell receptor (beta chain) sequence. Its antigen remains unidentified. The same CDR3 is also encoded by other DNA sequences in this sample. The data derive from a study of shared clonotypes between healthy human individuals. The naive CD8 population came from CD45RO-negative cells selected for CCR7, without terminally differentiated effector memory CD45RA+ cells. V lost 0 bases and J 3 bases, leaving 5 bases between the germline ends. The CDR3 runs to 13 residues. The germline CDR1 and CDR2 sequences are KGHSH and LQKENI. Deep was the level used in running the assay. Generated by immunoSEQ multiplex PCR, the TCRdb table keeps only in-frame clones and is missing some. Altogether under 1 million clones are present, more than 85% being singletons, with the ten largest covering around 24%. Study results and limitations: For naive CD4 cells, 4% to 5% of clonotypes were shared across a handful of donors.

The clonotype was recovered from a man aged 30 to 45 in good health. This chain uses TRBV18 with TRBJ2-5; D call uncertain. The sequencing input was naive CD8+ T cells sorted from blood. The CDR3 loop is CASSPPLEETQYF. CDR3 DNA: TGTGCCAGCTCACCACCGCTGGAAGAGACCCAGTACTTC.